This T cell receptor beta chain was captured by sequencing in a study of blood T cell repertoires in COVID-19. Study in general: Acute and convalescent COVID-19 samples came from the United States, Italy and Spain. PBMCs, B-cell-depleted T cells, or T cells provided the cDNA or gDNA that made up the material.

Original methodology: Using reference gene primer amplification, nucleated cell counts were estimated. Sequenced by immunoSEQ multiplex PCR; TCRdb stores in-frame clones only, minus some. D and trimming were read from the DNA, whereas the V and J calls and clone size are those reported in that table. The table lists 30,000 to 40,000 clones, roughly 89% of them singletons. This CDR3 spans 14 amino acids. V dropped 9 bases and J dropped 1; count of bases not matched to a gene: 6. CDR1 is LNHDA and CDR2 is SQIVND in the germline V gene (reference sequence). V usage is TRBV19 and J usage is TRBJ2-7; 10 nucleotides align to TRBD1. The sample consisted of peripheral blood. The sequence was obtained from a man between 65 and 85 years old with active COVID-19. The CDR3 is CASSDRGRSYEQYF. CDR3 sequence (DNA): TGTGCCAGCTCCGACAGGGGGCGATCCTACGAGCAGTACTTC.